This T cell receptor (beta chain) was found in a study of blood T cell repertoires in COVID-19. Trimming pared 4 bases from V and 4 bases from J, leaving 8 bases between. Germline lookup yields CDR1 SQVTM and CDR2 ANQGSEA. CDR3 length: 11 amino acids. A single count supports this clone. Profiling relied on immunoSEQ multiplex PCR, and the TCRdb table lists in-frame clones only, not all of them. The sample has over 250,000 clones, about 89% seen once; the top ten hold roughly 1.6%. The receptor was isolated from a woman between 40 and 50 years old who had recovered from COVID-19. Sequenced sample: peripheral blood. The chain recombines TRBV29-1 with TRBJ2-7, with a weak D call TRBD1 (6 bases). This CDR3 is CSVVQGYEQYF. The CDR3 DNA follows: TGCAGCGTTGTACAGGGTTACGAGCAGTACTTC.